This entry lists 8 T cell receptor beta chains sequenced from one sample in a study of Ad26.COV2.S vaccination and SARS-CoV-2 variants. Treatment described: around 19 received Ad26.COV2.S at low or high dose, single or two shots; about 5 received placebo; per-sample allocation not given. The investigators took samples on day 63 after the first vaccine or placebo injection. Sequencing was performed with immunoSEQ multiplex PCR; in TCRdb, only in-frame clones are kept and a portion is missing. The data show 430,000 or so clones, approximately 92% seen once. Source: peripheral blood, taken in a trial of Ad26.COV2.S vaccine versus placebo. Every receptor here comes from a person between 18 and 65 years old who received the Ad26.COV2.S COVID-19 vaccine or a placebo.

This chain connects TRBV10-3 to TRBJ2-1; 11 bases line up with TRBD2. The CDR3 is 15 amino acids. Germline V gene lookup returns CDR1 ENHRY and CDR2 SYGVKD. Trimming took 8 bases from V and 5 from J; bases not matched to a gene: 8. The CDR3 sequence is CAIQTPGLADNEQFF. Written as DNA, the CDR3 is TGTGCCATCCAGACACCGGGACTAGCGGACAATGAGCAGTTCTTC.

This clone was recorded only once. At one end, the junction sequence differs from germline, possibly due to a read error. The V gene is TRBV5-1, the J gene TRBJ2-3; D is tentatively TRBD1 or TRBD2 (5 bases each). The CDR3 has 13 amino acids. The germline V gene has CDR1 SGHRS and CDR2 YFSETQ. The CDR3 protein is CASSHRGTDTQYF. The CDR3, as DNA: TGCGCCAGCAGCCACCGGGGCACGGATACGCAGTATTTT.

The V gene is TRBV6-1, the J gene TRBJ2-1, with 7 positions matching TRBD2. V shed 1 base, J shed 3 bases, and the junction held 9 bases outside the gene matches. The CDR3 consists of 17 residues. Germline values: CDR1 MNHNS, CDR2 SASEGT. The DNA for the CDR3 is TGTGCCAGCAGTGAAGTCGGGGGTTGGGAGGGCTACAATGAGCAGTTCTTC. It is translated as CASSEVGGWEGYNEQFF.

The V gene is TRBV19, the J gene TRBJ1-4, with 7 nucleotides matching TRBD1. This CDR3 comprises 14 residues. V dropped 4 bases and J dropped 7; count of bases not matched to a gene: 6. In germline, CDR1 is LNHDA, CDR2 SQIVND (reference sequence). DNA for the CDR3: TGTGCCAGTAGTAATACACAGGGGCGTGAAAAACTGTTTTTT. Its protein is CASSNTQGREKLFF.

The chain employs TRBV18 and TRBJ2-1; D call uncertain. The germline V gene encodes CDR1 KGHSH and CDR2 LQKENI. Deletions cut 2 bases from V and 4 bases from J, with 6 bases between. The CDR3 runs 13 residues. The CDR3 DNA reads TGTGCCAGCTCACCAGGACCGTACAATGAGCAGTTCTTC. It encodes CASSPGPYNEQFF.

The CDR3 spells CASSQTRRGEAFF. CDR3 sequence (DNA): TGTGCCAGCAGCCAGACACGTAGGGGAGAAGCTTTCTTT. The V and J genes are TRBV14 and TRBJ1-1; possible D gene TRBD1, 5 bases. This CDR3 spans 13 amino acids. V was clipped by 3 bases and J by 8 bases, with 13 bases between them. The germline gives CDR1 SGHDN, CDR2 FVKESK.

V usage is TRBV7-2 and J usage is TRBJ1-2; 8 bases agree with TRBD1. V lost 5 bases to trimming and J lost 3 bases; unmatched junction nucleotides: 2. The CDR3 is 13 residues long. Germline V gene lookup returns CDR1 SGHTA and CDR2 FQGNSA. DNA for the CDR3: TGTGCCAGCAGCCTGGGACAGGACTATGGCTACACCTTC. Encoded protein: CASSLGQDYGYTF.

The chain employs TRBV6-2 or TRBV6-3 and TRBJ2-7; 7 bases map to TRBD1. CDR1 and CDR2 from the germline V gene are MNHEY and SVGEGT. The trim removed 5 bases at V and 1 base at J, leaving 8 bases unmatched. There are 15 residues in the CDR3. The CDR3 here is CASSLGRGTSYEQYF. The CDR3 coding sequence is TGTGCCAGCAGTCTGGGCAGGGGGACATCCTACGAGCAGTACTTC.